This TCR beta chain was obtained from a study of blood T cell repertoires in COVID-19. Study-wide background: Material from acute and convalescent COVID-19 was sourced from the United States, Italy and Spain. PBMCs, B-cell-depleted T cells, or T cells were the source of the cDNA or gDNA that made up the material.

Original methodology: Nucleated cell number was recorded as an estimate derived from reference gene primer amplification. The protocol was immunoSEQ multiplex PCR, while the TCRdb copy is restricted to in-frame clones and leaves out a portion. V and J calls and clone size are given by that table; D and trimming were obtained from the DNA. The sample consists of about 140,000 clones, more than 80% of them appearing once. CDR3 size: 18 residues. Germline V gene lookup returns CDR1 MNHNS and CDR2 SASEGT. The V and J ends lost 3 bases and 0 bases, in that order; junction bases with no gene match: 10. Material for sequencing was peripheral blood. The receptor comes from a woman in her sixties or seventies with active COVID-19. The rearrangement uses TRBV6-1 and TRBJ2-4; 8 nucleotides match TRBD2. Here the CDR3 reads CASSEDEGLAGAKNIQYF. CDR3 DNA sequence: TGTGCCAGCAGTGAGGACGAGGGGCTAGCGGGAGCCAAAAACATTCAGTACTTC.